This T cell receptor (beta chain) is drawn from a study of cytomegalovirus exposure and HLA in healthy donors. Whole-study findings and limits: CMV serostatus was the sole immune exposure information available. 164 TCR beta chains were listed as cytomegalovirus-associated. What a later analysis reportedly showed was that an Asian-associated ancestry cluster had fewer N-insertions than the 666-donor mean.

CDR3 length equals 13 residues. Germline V CDR1 and CDR2: MNHNS, SASEGT. V was shortened by 6 bases and J by 6 bases, with 12 bases between the two germline ends. The PCR employed 60 Vbeta primers together with 13 Jbeta primers. Original processing notes: Roughly 12 million of tens of millions of unique TCR beta chains were shared, per a later count. Sequencing was performed with immunoSEQ multiplex PCR; in TCRdb, only in-frame clones are kept and a portion is missing. V, J and clone size are taken as reported in that table, and D and trimming were inferred from the DNA itself. The sample has under 150,000 clones, roughly 80% seen once. This clone was counted once. Its antigen remains unknown.

This clonotype was obtained from a woman aged 40 to 49 in good health and CMV-seronegative. This chain connects TRBV6-1 to TRBJ2-1; perhaps TRBD2 as D (5 bases). The sample taken for sequencing was PBMCs. CDR3 in DNA: TGTGCCAGCAGCCGAGGGCCAATCAATGAGCAGTTCTTC. As protein: CASSRGPINEQFF.